The clone carrying this T cell receptor beta chain showed up just once. The antigen remains undetermined. The data were taken from a study of shared clonotypes between healthy human individuals. Background on the study: Those who served as donors were two women and three men between the ages of 18 and 49.

Deletions cut 1 base from V and 10 bases from J, with 14 bases between. The CDR3 loop spans 14 amino acids. Per germline, CDR1 SGHTA and CDR2 FQGNSA. In the sorted-subset replicate PCRs, roughly 210 ng DNA, around 30,000 T cell genomes, was used. Profiled with immunoSEQ multiplex PCR; TCRdb holds only in-frame clones, not every one. The data hold around 980,000 clones, with around 78% observed a single time. Study results and caveats: Inspection by rarefaction showed sorted-subset sequencing to be incomplete despite large depth. Shared clonotypes: 4.5% to 6.5% naive CD4, around 3.4% naive CD8, 2.3% memory CD4, 0.4% memory CD8.

The TCR comes from a man younger than 35 in good health. Some clones in this sample may be carry-over from other donors' samples. The chain recombines TRBV7-2 with TRBJ1-5, with D possibly being TRBD1 (5 bases). Sequenced input: memory CD4+ T cells from PBMCs. Subset of the sample: CD45RA-negative fraction. The CDR3 is CASSLGWGSGPQHF. Written as DNA, the CDR3 is TGTGCCAGCAGCTTAGGCTGGGGGTCGGGACCCCAGCATTTT.